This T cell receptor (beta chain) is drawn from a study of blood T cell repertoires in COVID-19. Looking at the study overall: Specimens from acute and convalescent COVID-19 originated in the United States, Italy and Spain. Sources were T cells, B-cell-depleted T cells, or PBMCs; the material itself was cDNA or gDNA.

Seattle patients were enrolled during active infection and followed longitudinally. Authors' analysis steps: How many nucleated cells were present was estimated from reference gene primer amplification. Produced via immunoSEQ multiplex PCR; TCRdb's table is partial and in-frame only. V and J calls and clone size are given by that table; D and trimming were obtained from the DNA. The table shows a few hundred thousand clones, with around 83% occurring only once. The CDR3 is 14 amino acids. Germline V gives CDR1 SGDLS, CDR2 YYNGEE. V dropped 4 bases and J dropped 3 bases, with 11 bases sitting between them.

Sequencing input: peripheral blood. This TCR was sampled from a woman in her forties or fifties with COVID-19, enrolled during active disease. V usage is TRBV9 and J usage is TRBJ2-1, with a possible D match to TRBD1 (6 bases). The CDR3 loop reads CASSTQGIYNEQFF. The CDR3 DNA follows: TGTGCCAGCAGCACGCAGGGGATCTACAATGAGCAGTTCTTC.